The 30 T cell receptor beta chains in this list originate from one sample, sequenced in a study of control samples from healthy donors and cancer patients. Clones were read by immunoSEQ multiplex PCR, and TCRdb kept only the in-frame ones, dropping some. The repertoire holds approximately 70,000 clones, nearly 90% seen once, with around a fifth in the top ten. The sequenced material came from PBMCs. All receptors derive from a man between 60 and 75 years old with lung cancer.

The genes are TRBV9 and TRBJ2-2, with a tentative D call TRBD2 (6 bases). CDR3 length: 16 amino acids. Germline values: CDR1 SGDLS, CDR2 YYNGEE. Between the trimmed V and J ends, which lost 0 bases and 1 base, there was a span of 10 bases. The CDR3 sequence is CASSVAASVNTGELFF. The CDR3 DNA follows: TGTGCCAGCAGCGTAGCGGCTAGCGTGAACACCGGGGAGCTGTTTTTT. Full variable domain (missing parts from reference TRBV9 and TRBJ2-2): DSGVTQTPKHLITATGQRVTLRCSPRSGDLSVYWYQQSLDQGLQFLIQYYNGEERAKGNILERFSAQQFPDLHSELNLSSLELGDSALYFCASSVAASVNTGELFFGEGSRLTVL.

V usage is TRBV6-5 and J usage is TRBJ2-1; TRBD2 might be the D (6 bases). CDR1 is MNHEY, CDR2 SVGAGI, per germline. The CDR3 contains 15 residues. V lost 11 bases and J 6 bases, leaving 23 bases between the germline ends. CDR3 bases: TGTGCCCTCCAAGGGGCGGGGCTATTTGGCAATGAGCAGTTCTTC. Translating gives CALQGAGLFGNEQFF.

The V call is TRBV9, the J call TRBJ2-1; D unclear. Germline V gives CDR1 SGDLS, CDR2 YYNGEE. The V and J ends lost 2 bases and 9 bases respectively, with 6 bases between them. This CDR3 region has 11 residues. The CDR3, as DNA: TGTGCCAGCAGCGTGGCAAGTGAGCAGTTCTTC. Protein: CASSVASEQFF. The full variable domain, completed using reference TRBV9 and TRBJ2-1, is DSGVTQTPKHLITATGQRVTLRCSPRSGDLSVYWYQQSLDQGLQFLIQYYNGEERAKGNILERFSAQQFPDLHSELNLSSLELGDSALYFCASSVASEQFFGPGTRLTVL.

V and J are TRBV23-1 and TRBJ2-7; possibly TRBD1 or TRBD2 for D (5 bases each). TRBV23-1 is recorded as an ORF, its role being uncertain. V shed 0 bases and J shed 0 bases, with 15 bases lying between them. CDR3 length equals 17 residues. CDR3 sequence: CASSQSLRGPSSYEQYV. The CDR3 DNA is TGCGCCAGCAGTCAATCTCTAAGGGGACCTAGCTCCTACGAGCAGTACGTC.

The CDR3 sequence is CASSLGAVAFSGNTIYF. For the CDR3, the DNA is TGTGCCAGCAGCTTAGGCGCAGTTGCCTTTTCTGGAAACACCATATATTTT. The chain employs TRBV7-2 and TRBJ1-3; D remains ambiguous. Trimming shortened V by 1 base and J by 1 base, and 14 bases separated the two germline ends. CDR1 is SGHTA, CDR2 FQGNSA, per germline. There are 17 residues in the CDR3.

The sample holds one count of this clone. The chain uses TRBV7-8 and TRBJ2-3, with D maybe TRBD2 (6 bases). CDR3 size: 14 residues. Germline-derived CDR1 and CDR2 are SGHVS and FQNEAQ. Trimming removed 3 bases at V and 0 bases at J, with 7 bases between. CDR3 residues: CASSFAGSTDTQYF. CDR3 DNA: TGTGCCAGCAGCTTTGCGGGGAGCACAGATACGCAGTATTTT.

This chain joins TRBV2 and TRBJ1-1, with D unclear. The germline V gene encodes CDR1 SNHLY and CDR2 FYNNEI. This CDR3 is built from 12 residues. V was cut by 6 bases and J by 3 bases, with 8 bases left in between. The CDR3 sequence: CASSNQYTEAFF. As DNA, the CDR3 is TGTGCCAGCAGCAATCAGTACACTGAAGCTTTCTTT.

J is TRBJ2-7 and V is TRBV27; 8 nucleotides match TRBD2. CDR1 and CDR2 (germline): MNHEY, SMNVEV (reference sequence). This CDR3 comprises 15 residues. Trimming cost V 7 bases and J 3 bases; bases outside gene matches: 11. The CDR3 reads CASTPLGGGSYEQYF. CDR3 nucleotide sequence: TGTGCCAGCACCCCCCTCGGGGGGGGAAGCTACGAGCAGTACTTC.

The rearrangement links TRBV5-4 to TRBJ1-5, with 7 bases aligning to TRBD1. The CDR3 contains 17 residues. Trimming removed 2 bases from V and 3 bases from J; junction bases left unmatched: 11. Per germline, CDR1 SGHNT and CDR2 YYREEE (reference sequence). The CDR3 here is CASSFSGGQEYNQPQHF. The DNA for the CDR3 is TGTGCCAGCAGCTTCTCCGGAGGACAGGAGTACAATCAGCCCCAGCATTTT.

The chain uses TRBV5-1 and TRBJ1-3; D unresolved. Germline V gene data show CDR1 as SGHRS and CDR2 as YFSETQ. With 3 bases removed from V and 0 bases from J, the gap between germline ends came to 13 bases. This CDR3 comprises 16 residues. This CDR3 reads CASSSASGGSGNTIYF. The CDR3 DNA reads as TGCGCCAGCAGCTCGGCCTCCGGAGGCTCTGGAAACACCATATATTTT.

V usage is TRBV24-1 and J usage is TRBJ2-1; 9 bases are shared with TRBD1. The CDR3 length is 16 residues. V lost 3 bases and J lost 2; bases outside the gene matches: 4. Germline CDR1 and CDR2: KGHDR and SFDVKD. In DNA form, the CDR3 reads TGTGCCACCAGTGATCCTACAGGGGGCCCCTACAATGAGCAGTTCTTC. It yields the protein CATSDPTGGPYNEQFF.

The V and J genes are TRBV5-4 and TRBJ1-2; D call uncertain. This CDR3 is built from 14 residues. V was cut by 2 bases and J by 2 bases, with 10 bases left in between. Germline V gene sequence: CDR1 SGHNT, CDR2 YYREEE (reference sequence). CDR3 nucleotide sequence: TGTGCCAGCAGCTTTGGAGAAACCAACTATGGCTACACCTTC. It encodes CASSFGETNYGYTF.

This sequence joins TRBV5-4 and TRBJ1-5; D ambiguous. From germline, CDR1 is SGHNT and CDR2 YYREEE (reference sequence). The CDR3 contains 16 residues. Trimming stripped 4 bases from V and 4 bases from J, with 18 bases between. The CDR3 spells CASSQSPMEGNQPQHF. The CDR3 bases are TGTGCCAGCAGCCAATCTCCCATGGAGGGTAATCAGCCCCAGCATTTT.

The CDR3 loop reads CASSLQPESYEQYV. CDR3 in DNA: TGTGCCAGCAGCTTACAACCGGAATCCTACGAGCAGTACGTC. The chain joins TRBV7-2 to TRBJ2-7; no firm D call. V was cut by 2 bases and J by 1 base, with 9 bases left in between. Germline V gene data show CDR1 as SGHTA and CDR2 as FQGNSA. This CDR3 region has 14 residues.

This clone was picked up a small number of times. This chain joins TRBV4-1 and TRBJ2-1; no reliable D call. The CDR3 runs 15 residues. Trimming stripped 1 base from V and 2 bases from J, with 9 bases between. Per germline, CDR1 MGHRA and CDR2 YSYEKL. The CDR3 DNA follows: TGCGCCAGCAGCCAAGTCTCCTTAGCCTACAATGAGCAGTTCTTC. Amino acid sequence: CASSQVSLAYNEQFF.

This clone was found once. The chain combines TRBV9 with TRBJ1-4; 7 bases align to TRBD1. This CDR3 contains 15 residues. V shed 4 bases and J 5 bases; nucleotides not matched to a gene: 8. CDR1 and CDR2 from the germline V gene are SGDLS and YYNGEE. As DNA, the CDR3 is TGTGCCAGCAGCCCTGGGACAGTTGGCAATGAAAAACTGTTTTTT. It translates to CASSPGTVGNEKLFF.

This rearrangement joins TRBV4-2 to TRBJ1-5; no definite D call. CDR1 and CDR2 (germline): LGHNA, YNFKEQ. The CDR3 has 14 residues. V was shortened by 0 bases and J by 5 bases, with 8 bases between the two germline ends. The CDR3 spells CASSQDGVDQPQHF. CDR3 bases: TGTGCCAGCAGCCAAGATGGAGTGGATCAGCCCCAGCATTTT.

This chain uses TRBV6-5 with TRBJ1-4, with TRBD1 identical over 7 bases. CDR1 is MNHEY, CDR2 SVGAGI, per germline. V shed 10 bases, J shed 5 bases, and the junction held 10 bases outside the gene matches. This CDR3 spans 14 amino acids. The CDR3 nucleotides read TGTGCCATCCGCGGTACAGGGGCGAATGAAAAACTGTTTTTT. Translating it yields CAIRGTGANEKLFF.

V usage is TRBV10-3 and J usage is TRBJ2-7; 7 nucleotides agree with TRBD1. With V trimmed by 4 bases and J by 5 bases, 5 bases remained unmatched. The CDR3 sequence is 13 residues long. From germline, CDR1 is ENHRY and CDR2 SYGVKD. The CDR3 here is CAISGNRGNEQYV. CDR3 nucleotides: TGTGCCATCAGTGGAAACAGGGGCAACGAGCAGTACGTC.

V usage is TRBV6-5 and J usage is TRBJ1-4; D is uncertain. CDR3 length: 14 amino acids. The V and J ends lost 7 bases and 8 bases respectively, with 17 bases between them. In germline, CDR1 is MNHEY, CDR2 SVGAGI. The CDR3 is CASNLGSTREKLFF. Written as DNA, the CDR3 is TGTGCCAGCAATCTAGGGAGTACGAGAGAAAAACTGTTTTTT.

The V call is TRBV14, the J call TRBJ2-1; TRBD2 matches at 9 bases. Germline lookup yields CDR1 SGHDN and CDR2 FVKESK. This CDR3 region has 16 residues. With V trimmed by 1 base and J by 6 bases, 7 bases remained unmatched. The CDR3 sequence is CASSQVGGGEINEQFF. The CDR3 coding sequence is TGTGCCAGCAGCCAAGTCGGCGGGGGGGAGATCAATGAGCAGTTCTTC.

The genes are TRBV19 and TRBJ1-3, with 7 bases identical to TRBD1. Looked up from germline, CDR1 is LNHDA and CDR2 is SQIVND (reference sequence). Trimming took 7 bases from V and 0 from J; bases not matched to a gene: 6. The CDR3 spans 15 residues. The CDR3 coding sequence is TGTGCCAGTACCCAGGGACAGCACTCTGGAAACACCATATATTTT. Translation gives CASTQGQHSGNTIYF.

The chain is built from TRBV3-1 (or the pseudogene TRBV3-2) and TRBJ2-3; 10 positions match TRBD2. Germline values: CDR1 LGHDT, CDR2 YNNKEL (reference sequence). The V and J ends lost 3 bases and 0 bases, in that order; junction bases with no gene match: 12. The CDR3 consists of 19 residues. CDR3 nucleotide sequence: TGTGCCAGCAGCCAGACTAGCGGGTTTACTCCTTCTAGCACAGATACGCAGTATTTT. Its translation is CASSQTSGFTPSSTDTQYF.

The chain has TRBV6-1 and TRBJ1-3, with D tentatively TRBD1 (5 bases). The CDR3 totals 17 residues. Per the germline V gene, CDR1 is MNHNS and CDR2 is SASEGT. V was clipped by 3 bases and J by 0 bases, with 15 bases between them. The CDR3 region is CASSEGRGTLSGNTIYF. Written as DNA, the CDR3 is TGTGCCAGCAGTGAGGGGCGGGGAACCCTCTCTGGAAACACCATATATTTT.

The table lists this clone with a few counts. The V and J genes are TRBV24-1 and TRBJ2-1; 12 positions agree with TRBD2. Germline assignment: CDR1 KGHDR and CDR2 SFDVKD. V shed 3 bases and J 5 bases; nucleotides not matched to a gene: 4. CDR3 length equals 16 residues. The CDR3 coding sequence is TGTGCCACCAGTGATACGAGGACTAGCGGGGACAATGAGCAGTTCTTC. Its protein product is CATSDTRTSGDNEQFF.

The rearrangement links TRBV7-9 to TRBJ1-2; D unclear. The V gene's germline CDR1 is SEHNR and CDR2 FQNEAQ (reference sequence). This CDR3 has 12 amino acids. V lost 1 base and J 2 bases, leaving 2 bases between the germline ends. CDR3 coding DNA: TGTGCCAGCAGCTTAGACAACTATGGCTACACCTTC. The encoded protein is CASSLDNYGYTF.

Here the CDR3 reads CASSQMDRDNEQFF. The CDR3 region has the DNA TGCGCCAGCAGCCAAATGGACAGGGACAATGAGCAGTTCTTC. This chain joins TRBV4-1 and TRBJ2-1; 8 bases align to TRBD1. Trimming removed 2 bases from V and 5 bases from J; junction bases left unmatched: 2. The CDR3 spans 14 residues. Germline V gene sequence: CDR1 MGHRA, CDR2 YSYEKL.

This chain uses TRBV2 with TRBJ2-5; the D gene is possibly TRBD2 (7 bases). V lost 4 bases, J lost 1 base, and 10 bases lay in between. CDR1 and CDR2 from the germline V gene are SNHLY and FYNNEI. This CDR3 spans 14 amino acids. The CDR3 loop reads CASSVGGGQETQYF. The CDR3 nucleotides read TGTGCCAGCAGTGTAGGGGGGGGCCAAGAGACCCAGTACTTC.

The V and J genes are TRBV18 and TRBJ2-7; D is unclear. Germline CDR1 is KGHSH and CDR2 is LQKENI. CDR3 size: 14 residues. The germline V and J ends were trimmed by 1 base and 4 bases, with 11 bases remaining between them. The CDR3 region has the DNA TGTGCCAGCTCACCACGTGGGGAAGCGTACGAGCAGTACGTC. This codes for CASSPRGEAYEQYV.

The gene calls are TRBV2 and TRBJ1-2; a possible D gene is TRBD1 (5 bases). From germline, CDR1 is SNHLY and CDR2 FYNNEI. This CDR3 has 14 residues. Trimming took off 5 bases at V and 5 bases at J, with 15 bases between the two ends. The CDR3 is CASSPNGAGYGYTF. CDR3 coding DNA: TGTGCCAGCAGTCCAAATGGGGCAGGATATGGCTACACCTTC.